This TCR beta chain derives from a study of a mutant IDH1 vaccine in newly diagnosed glioma. About the study: Among treated patients, about 62% were male and about 38% female, and mean age was approximately 40 years. Patients' prior therapy spanned radiotherapy, temozolomide, or both; most underwent both. Visit V12 was scheduled at week 35 and visit V13 at week 47.

To note about this clone: What it binds is unknown.

Clones were read by immunoSEQ multiplex PCR, and TCRdb kept only the in-frame ones, dropping some. The sample carries tens of thousands of clones, roughly 82% recorded once. The sample's time point: week 47, end of study. A 20-mer mutant IDH1 peptide at 300 ug was injected subcutaneously with topical imiquimod. Each donor presented with a new WHO grade 3 or 4 astrocytoma that tested IDH1-mutant and showed ATRX loss. This CDR3 has 12 amino acids. Germline assignment: CDR1 GTSNPN and CDR2 SVGIG (reference sequence). Deletions cut 2 bases from V and 8 bases from J, with 7 bases between. The receptor comes from a man between 18 and 35 years old with glioma. Some clones in this sample may be carry-over from other donors' samples. The V gene is TRBV30, the J gene TRBJ1-6; D is ambiguous. The starting material was PBMCs, obtained from a glioma patient whose treatment included an IDH1 peptide vaccine. In DNA form, the CDR3 reads TGTGCCTGGAGTCAAGGGTATTCACCCCTCCACTTT. This encodes CAWSQGYSPLHF.